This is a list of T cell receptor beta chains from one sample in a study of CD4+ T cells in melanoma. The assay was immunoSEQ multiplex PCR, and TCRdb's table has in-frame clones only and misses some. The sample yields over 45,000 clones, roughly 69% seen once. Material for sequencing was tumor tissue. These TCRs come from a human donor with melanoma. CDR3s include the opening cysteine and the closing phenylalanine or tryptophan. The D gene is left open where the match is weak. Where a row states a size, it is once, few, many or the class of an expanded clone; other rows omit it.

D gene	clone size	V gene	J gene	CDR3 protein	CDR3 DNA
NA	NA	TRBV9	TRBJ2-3	CASSVVRTGDTQYF	TGTGCCAGCAGCGTAGTAAGGACGGGGGATACGCAGTATTTT
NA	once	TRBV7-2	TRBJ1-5	CASSILLAGAQHF	TGTGCCAGCAGCATCCTTCTCGCCGGGGCCCAGCATTTT
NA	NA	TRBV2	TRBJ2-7	CASSEQGDYEQYF	TGTGCCAGCAGTGAACAGGGCGACTACGAGCAGTACTTC
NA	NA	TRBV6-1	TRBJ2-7	CASSGTGIPYEQYF	TGTGCCAGCAGTGGTACAGGGATCCCCTACGAGCAGTACTTC
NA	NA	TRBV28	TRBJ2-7	CASRPTGLRGQQYF	TGTGCCAGCAGGCCGACAGGCCTAAGAGGTCAGCAGTACTTC
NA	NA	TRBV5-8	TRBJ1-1	CASSLAVRREAFF	TGTGCCAGCAGCTTAGCAGTGAGGAGGGAAGCTTTCTTT
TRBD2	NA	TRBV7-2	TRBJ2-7	CASSPTSGGSYEQYF	TGTGCCAGCAGCCCGACTAGCGGGGGCTCCTACGAGCAGTACTTC
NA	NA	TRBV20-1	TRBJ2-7	CSAQGYEQYF	TGCAGTGCCCAGGGTTACGAGCAGTACTTC
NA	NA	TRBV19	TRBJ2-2	CASRWGLQGTTYPGELFF	TGTGCCAGTAGGTGGGGGTTACAGGGCACTACTTATCCCGGGGAGCTGTTTTTT
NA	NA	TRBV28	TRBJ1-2	CASSPVRIYGYTF	TGTGCCAGCAGCCCCGTTCGTATCTATGGCTACACCTTC
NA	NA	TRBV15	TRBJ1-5	CATSRQYSNQPQHF	TGTGCCACCAGCAGACAGTATAGCAATCAGCCCCAGCATTTT
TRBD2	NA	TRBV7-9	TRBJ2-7	CASRREGYEQYF	TGTGCCAGCAGAAGGGAGGGGTACGAGCAGTACTTC
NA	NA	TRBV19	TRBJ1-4	CASSPTAGKLFF	TGTGCCAGTAGCCCGACCGCGGGAAAACTGTTTTTT
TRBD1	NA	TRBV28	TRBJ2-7	CASSPGQGSSYEQYF	TGTGCCAGCAGCCCGGGACAGGGGAGCTCCTACGAGCAGTACTTC
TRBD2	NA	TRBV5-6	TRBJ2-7	CASSSGLAGDITYEQYF	TGTGCCAGCAGCTCGGGACTAGCGGGGGATATTACTTACGAGCAGTACTTC
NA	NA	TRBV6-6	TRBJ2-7	CASSYSRAFNEQYF	TGTGCCAGCAGTTACTCGAGGGCGTTCAACGAGCAGTACTTC
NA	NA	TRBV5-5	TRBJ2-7	CASSLRLSEQYF	TGTGCCAGCAGCTTACGCCTCTCCGAGCAGTACTTC
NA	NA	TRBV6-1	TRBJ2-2	CASSVRTANTGELFF	TGTGCCAGCAGTGTCCGGACAGCGAACACCGGGGAGCTGTTTTTT
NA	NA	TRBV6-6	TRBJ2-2	CATLTPTRGGTGELFF	TGTGCCACCCTCACCCCCACGAGGGGAGGCACCGGGGAGCTGTTTTTT
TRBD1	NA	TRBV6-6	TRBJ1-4	CASSPRTGQEKLFF	TGTGCCAGCAGTCCGCGGACAGGGCAGGAAAAACTGTTTTTT
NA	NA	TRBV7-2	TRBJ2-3	CASRTPPDTQYF	TGTGCCAGCAGGACCCCCCCAGATACGCAGTATTTT
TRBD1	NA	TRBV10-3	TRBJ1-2	CAISVDRGGNYGYTF	TGTGCCATCAGTGTCGACAGGGGCGGCAACTATGGCTACACCTTC
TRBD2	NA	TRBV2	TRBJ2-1	CASSEEGWASGGNEQFF	TGTGCCAGCAGTGAAGAGGGGTGGGCTAGCGGGGGGAATGAGCAGTTCTTC
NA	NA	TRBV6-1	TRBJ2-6	CASTSQHGANVLTF	TGTGCCAGCACCTCTCAACATGGGGCCAACGTCCTGACTTTC